These T cell receptor beta chains were read from a single sample in a study of cytomegalovirus exposure and HLA in healthy donors. TCRdb keeps only in-frame clones here, not all; method: immunoSEQ multiplex PCR. The table includes about 130,000 clones, approximately 69% detected once. Material: PBMCs. The receptors shown here come from a man between 35 and 55 years old in good health and CMV-seropositive. CDR3s include the opening cysteine and the closing phenylalanine or tryptophan. Each record gives: CDR3 protein, V gene, J gene, clone size. Size is stated for part of the rows, as once, few or many counts, or as a class when the clone is expanded.

CAVGNRGQTNEKLFF	TRBV25-1	TRBJ1-4	few
CASSYTETSYEQYF	TRBV7-6	TRBJ2-7	few
CASSTGATNEKLFF	TRBV19	TRBJ1-4	.
CASSLSSGSADTQYF	TRBV6-4	TRBJ2-3	few
CASSFRQDYGYTF	TRBV5-1	TRBJ1-2	.
CASSTNRDRGLHYGYTF	TRBV5-1	TRBJ1-2	.
CSVGGPPSLNYGYTF	TRBV29-1	TRBJ1-2	once
CASSRGGSYEQYF	TRBV7-6	TRBJ2-7	.
CASSHLPGQGIYEQYF	TRBV27	.	once
CASTDTGGHSYNEQFF	TRBV7-9	TRBJ2-1	few
CASRRDSGGRNEQYF	TRBV6-6	TRBJ2-7	few
CASGLDQLQGYEQYF	TRBV12-5	TRBJ2-7	.
CASSKNWDREAFF	TRBV21-1	TRBJ1-1	.
CASSPDREYGYTF	TRBV18	TRBJ1-2	.
CSVVFLNQETQYF	TRBV29-1	TRBJ2-5	.
CASSEINRGNTGELFF	TRBV2	TRBJ2-2	.
CASSPPTGNFYEQYF	TRBV7-9	TRBJ2-7	few
CASSLGTGSSYEQYF	TRBV5-6	TRBJ2-7	.
CASSESLGIGNYGYTF	TRBV25-1	TRBJ1-2	.
CASSYSGTNSYEQYF	TRBV6-5	TRBJ2-7	.
CASSPRGTGFEQFF	TRBV6-1	TRBJ2-1	once
CASSLIFVAGASDYNEQFF	TRBV27	TRBJ2-1	.
CASSFWTSGSVTQYF	TRBV7-8	TRBJ2-3	.
CASSESPSGVGGYTF	TRBV10-1	TRBJ1-2	.
CASSSGTVAYEQYF	TRBV5-1	TRBJ2-7	.
CASSSTRHHNTGELFF	TRBV28	TRBJ2-2	.
CASSISERREQYF	TRBV19	TRBJ2-7	.
CASSLAGTGQPQHF	TRBV19	TRBJ1-5	few